One and the same sample provided the 18 T cell receptor beta chains below, sequenced in a study of Graves' ophthalmopathy and Graves' hyperthyroidism. RNA served as the template for amplifying TCR beta CDR3 regions. Second-round multiplex PCR followed a first-round RT-PCR using HTBI primers. MiXCR, run by TCRdb on the multiplex PCR reads, gives a single entry per CDR3 protein. This sample has over a million distinct CDR3 sequences, with about two fifths found just once. The source material was peripheral blood or thyroid tissue (not recorded which). The source is an adult man with Graves' hyperthyroidism.

As DNA, the CDR3 is TGTGCCAAACGATCCGGAAACACCATATATTTT. It translates to CAKRSGNTIYF. The chain joins TRBV7-2 to TRBJ1-3; D is unclear. The germline V gene encodes CDR1 SGHTA and CDR2 FQGNSA. CDR3 length: 11 residues. Trimming left V 10 bases short and J 4 bases short, with 8 bases between.

This clonotype was seen ten or more times. The chain joins TRBV9 to TRBJ1-1, with 9 bases identical to TRBD1. CDR1 and CDR2 from the germline V gene are SGDLS and YYNGEE. Trimming removed 3 bases from V and 6 bases from J; junction bases left unmatched: 3. The CDR3 has 13 amino acids. The CDR3 here is CASSGGQGPEAFF. The CDR3 DNA follows: TGTGCCAGCAGCGGGGGACAGGGCCCTGAAGCTTTCTTT.

This clonotype has a handful of counts. The chain employs TRBV5-5 and TRBJ1-1, with 11 bases fitting TRBD1. V was pared by 3 bases and J by 0 bases, with 4 bases of the junction left unmatched. Germline lookup yields CDR1 SGHKS and CDR2 YYEKEE (reference sequence). This CDR3 has 16 residues. The CDR3 sequence: CASSSRTGGLNTEAFF. In DNA form, the CDR3 reads TGTGCCAGCAGCTCCCGGACAGGGGGCCTGAACACTGAAGCTTTCTTT.

Note on this clonotype: Germline is not matched at one junction end, which may reflect a read error. This rearrangement joins TRBV15 to TRBJ1-2, with D tentatively TRBD1 (5 bases). CDR1 is LNHNV, CDR2 YYDKDF, per germline (reference sequence). This CDR3 has 14 amino acids. This CDR3 reads CAASSFWGSYGYTF. DNA for the CDR3: TGTGCCGCCAGCAGTTTTTGGGGGTCCTATGGCTACACCTTC.

The genes are TRBV6-5 and TRBJ1-2, with D possibly matching TRBD1 (6 bases). There are 16 residues in the CDR3. The germline V gene encodes CDR1 MNHEY and CDR2 SVGAGI. V dropped 5 bases and J dropped 4 bases, with 20 bases sitting between them. The CDR3 DNA follows: TGTGCCAGCAGTACGCGGACAGCTGGAGGTGGCTATGGCTACACCTTC. Its protein product is CASSTRTAGGGYGYTF.

This clonotype was detected many times. This chain connects TRBV2 to TRBJ2-2; a weak D match, TRBD1 (6 bases). CDR3 length equals 15 residues. Germline CDR1 SNHLY, CDR2 FYNNEI. V shed 5 bases and J shed 2 bases, with 12 bases lying between them. The CDR3 spells CASSKRGSNTGELFF. The CDR3 region has the DNA TGTGCCAGCAGTAAAAGGGGGAGTAACACCGGGGAGCTGTTTTTT.

Many counts were recorded for this clonotype. The chain has TRBV5-1 and TRBJ1-4; D call uncertain. The CDR3 covers 15 residues. Between the trimmed V and J ends, which lost 0 bases and 3 bases, there was a span of 9 bases. CDR1 SGHRS and CDR2 YFSETQ come from the germline V gene. CDR3 bases: TGCGCCAGCAGCTTGGTGGGCAGCTCTAATGAAAAACTGTTTTTT. Translation gives CASSLVGSSNEKLFF.

This clonotype was seen repeatedly, ten times or more. The chain recombines TRBV7-9 with TRBJ2-7, with TRBD1 matching 8 bases. The CDR3 is 14 amino acids. CDR1 and CDR2 from the germline V gene are SEHNR and FQNEAQ (reference sequence). V lost 2 bases and J lost 4; bases outside the gene matches: 4. This CDR3 reads CASSLIRGPYEQYF. In DNA, the CDR3 is TGTGCCAGCAGCTTAATCAGGGGGCCGTACGAGCAGTACTTC.

The chain combines TRBV2 with TRBJ2-7; 10 bases agree with TRBD1. With 4 bases clipped from V and 4 bases from J, the junction kept 4 bases outside the gene matches. Germline CDR1 reads SNHLY; CDR2 reads FYNNEI. The CDR3 sequence is 14 residues long. CDR3 amino acids: CASSGAGQGYEQYF. The CDR3 DNA sequence: TGTGCCAGCAGTGGTGCGGGACAGGGGTACGAGCAGTACTTC.

This clonotype was counted ten times or more. The chain joins TRBV7-9 to TRBJ1-1; D perhaps matches TRBD1 (6 bases). V lost 7 bases, J lost 4 bases, and 16 bases lay in between. Looked up from germline, CDR1 is SEHNR and CDR2 is FQNEAQ (reference sequence). The CDR3 covers 14 residues. The CDR3 sequence: CASTELQGSTEAFF. The CDR3 nucleotides are TGTGCCAGCACAGAATTACAGGGTAGCACTGAAGCTTTCTTT. Looking up the rest from reference TRBV7-9 and TRBJ1-1 gives the full variable domain: DTGVSQNPRHKITKRGQNVTFRCDPISEHNRLYWYRQTLGQGPEFLTYFQNEAQLEKSRLLSDRFSAERPKGSFSTLEIQRTEQGDSAMYLCASTELQGSTEAFFGQGTRLTVV.

This clonotype was seen at least ten times. The genes are TRBV10-3 and TRBJ2-2; D possibly corresponds to TRBD2 (5 bases). Trimming shortened V by 6 bases and J by 0 bases, and 8 bases separated the two germline ends. The CDR3 consists of 14 residues. The V gene's germline CDR1 is ENHRY and CDR2 SYGVKD. The chain's CDR3 is CAISSGTNTGELFF. The CDR3 DNA reads TGTGCCATCAGCTCCGGGACGAACACCGGGGAGCTGTTTTTT.

This clonotype was counted ten times or more. The J gene is TRBJ2-2, the V gene TRBV24-1; 7 bases align to TRBD2. The V and J ends lost 8 bases and 4 bases, in that order; junction bases with no gene match: 12. CDR3 length equals 16 residues. Germline values: CDR1 KGHDR, CDR2 SFDVKD. CDR3 nucleotide sequence: TGTGCCACCACGCCCGGACTAGATTCGGTCACCGGGGAGCTGTTTTTT. Protein product: CATTPGLDSVTGELFF.

This clonotype came up a few times. The chain combines TRBV7-8 with TRBJ1-5, with 8 bases fitting TRBD1. CDR3 size: 18 residues. Germline V gene sequence: CDR1 SGHVS, CDR2 FQNEAQ. V trimming: 6 bases; J trimming: 0 bases; junction bases outside the gene matches: 13. This CDR3 is CASSLAGTGRYSNQPQHF. The CDR3 DNA reads as TGTGCCAGCAGTTTGGCCGGGACAGGACGCTATAGCAATCAGCCCCAGCATTTT.

To note about this clonotype: One end of the junction varies from germline; a read error may be responsible. The rearrangement uses TRBV4-1 and TRBJ1-2; D might be TRBD1 (6 bases). The CDR3 sequence is 17 residues long. Germline CDR1 MGHRA, CDR2 YSYEKL. The CDR3 DNA follows: TGTGCCAGCAGCCAGTCAGGGGTGGAAGTCTCAACCTATGGCTACACCTTC. It specifies CASSQSGVEVSTYGYTF.

This clonotype was observed a handful of times. The chain uses TRBV7-9 and TRBJ1-4; TRBD1 might be the D (6 bases). The germline V and J ends were trimmed by 5 bases and 3 bases, with 10 bases remaining between them. Germline CDR1 reads SEHNR; CDR2 reads FQNEAQ (reference sequence). This CDR3 comprises 14 residues. The CDR3 sequence is CASSPGTPNEKLFF. The CDR3, as DNA: TGTGCCAGCAGCCCCGGGACACCTAATGAAAAACTGTTTTTT.

This clonotype turned up a few times. The V call is TRBV12-3 or TRBV12-4, the J call TRBJ1-4; 7 positions agree with TRBD1. V gave up 7 bases and J gave up 7 bases; unmatched junction bases: 15. The CDR3 contains 16 residues. This chain's CDR3 is CASTGCSPGQLEKLFF. The CDR3, as DNA: TGTGCCAGCACCGGATGCTCCCCGGGACAGCTTGAAAAACTGTTTTTT.

This clonotype was detected many times. The chain links TRBV25-1 to TRBJ1-1, with D hard to call. The V end was cut by 1 base, the J end by 3 bases, with 12 bases between. The CDR3 contains 15 residues. Germline V CDR1 and CDR2: MGHDK, SYGVNS. Written as DNA, the CDR3 is TGTGCCAGCAGTGAATCGGGTCGGAGGGACACTGAAGCTTTCTTT. This encodes CASSESGRRDTEAFF.

In the case of this clonotype: This could be a read error, since a much larger clone is one nucleotide away. This chain connects TRBV2 to TRBJ2-2, with D tentatively TRBD1 (6 bases). The germline gives CDR1 SNHLY, CDR2 FYNNEI. The V end was cut by 7 bases, the J end by 1 base, with 16 bases between. This CDR3 contains 16 residues. The CDR3 is CASNPLGAGNTGELFF. CDR3 in DNA: TGTGCCAGCAACCCTCTGGGGGCAGGGAACACCGGGGAGCTGTTTTTT.